A selection of T cell receptor beta chains follows, all from one sample in a study of CD8 T cells in Susac syndrome. TCRdb used MiXCR to reprocess the immunoSEQ multiplex PCR reads, holding one entry per CDR3 protein. The sample contains 180,000 or so distinct CDR3 sequences, nearly 97% of which appear only once. Sequenced sample: CD4+ T cells from PBMCs. The receptors here all came from a human donor with multiple sclerosis. Both conserved end residues are trimmed from each CDR3.

v_call	j_call	cdr3_length	cdr3_aa
TRBV14	TRBJ2-1	13	ASSRRGLGYNEQF
TRBV20-1	TRBJ1-5	12	SAVGQRTHQPQH
TRBV18	TRBJ2-3	15	ASSPRDSRGGKNTQY
TRBV7-2	TRBJ2-7	11	ASTSEFWHEQY
TRBV9	TRBJ2-1	14	ASSSLPGGPYNEQF
TRBV10-3	TRBJ2-4	12	AISEWADGNIQY
TRBV5-1	TRBJ2-7	10	ASSLGGYEQY
TRBV27	TRBJ2-5	13	ASSPRTQLRETQY
TRBV28	TRBJ2-1	13	ASRSGQGHYNEQF
TRBV19	TRBJ2-2	13	ASSLPGTNTGELF
TRBV29-1	TRBJ2-3	10	SVEPATDTQY
TRBV30	TRBJ1-3	12	AWRVNYSGNTIY
TRBV19	TRBJ2-1	15	ASSIVRQLSPRNEQF
TRBV28	TRBJ2-3	11	ASNPRVADTQY
TRBV29-1	TRBJ2-5	9	SLGPGETQY
TRBV7-6	TRBJ1-2	13	ASSPTGKLGYGYT
TRBV20-1	TRBJ2-3	13	SARDRTRGADTQY
TRBV9	TRBJ2-3	13	ASSPHRTGTDTQY
TRBV20-1	TRBJ2-2	12	SAITEPNTGELF
TRBV5-1	TRBJ2-7	14	ASSPSLAGGTYEQY
TRBV14	TRBJ2-1	11	ASSQVRDAEQF
TRBV24-1	TRBJ2-1	13	ATSDLGRGSNEQF
TRBV7-9	TRBJ2-1	12	ASSRDRGYNEQF
TRBV29-1	TRBJ2-5	13	SVDYSGEGQETQY
TRBV20-1	TRBJ2-3	10	SAQRSTDTQY
TRBV11-2	TRBJ2-5	14	ASSLGSRGYQETQY
TRBV5-1	TRBJ1-6	11	ASTHTSDSPLH
TRBV12-3/TRBV12-4	TRBJ2-5	15	ASSLGERRLAKETQY
TRBV4-1	TRBJ2-7	12	ASGSPGQRYEQY
TRBV7-2	TRBJ2-7	13	ASSAFRGVQDEQY
TRBV25-1	TRBJ1-6	13	ASSELAGNNSPLH